The following is a TCR beta chain sequence with its context. The multiple sclerosis control cohort comprised treatment-naive individuals presenting with stable or active relapsing-remitting disease. The sample is drawn from a study of CD8 T cells in Susac syndrome. Random-hexamer reverse transcription was applied to about 0.45 to 1 ug RNA. The authors amplified TCR beta CDR3 across 54 Vbeta and 13 Jbeta using immunoSEQ multiplex PCR. TCRdb ran MiXCR on the immunoSEQ multiplex PCR reads and lists one entry per CDR3 protein. In the table there are roughly 150,000 distinct CDR3 sequences, approximately 93% of which are singletons. Germline assignment: CDR1 SGHTA and CDR2 FQGTGA. The CDR3 is 18 residues long. V was pared by 2 bases and J by 5 bases, with 11 bases of the junction left unmatched.

Input material: CD4+ T cells from PBMCs. The origin of this receptor is a human donor with multiple sclerosis. This chain uses TRBV7-3 with TRBJ2-2; the match to TRBD2 covers 10 bases. Here the CDR3 reads CASSLGGSGRRRTGELFF. The CDR3 region has the DNA TGTGCCAGCAGCTTAGGAGGTAGCGGGAGGCGGCGGACCGGGGAGCTGTTTTTT. The full variable domain, rest sourced from reference TRBV7-3 and TRBJ2-2, is GAGVSQTPSNKVTEKGKYVELRCDPISGHTALYWYRQSLGQGPEFLIYFQGTGAADDSGLPNDRFFAVRPEGSVSTLKIQRTERGDSAVYLCASSLGGSGRRRTGELFFGEGSRLTVL.